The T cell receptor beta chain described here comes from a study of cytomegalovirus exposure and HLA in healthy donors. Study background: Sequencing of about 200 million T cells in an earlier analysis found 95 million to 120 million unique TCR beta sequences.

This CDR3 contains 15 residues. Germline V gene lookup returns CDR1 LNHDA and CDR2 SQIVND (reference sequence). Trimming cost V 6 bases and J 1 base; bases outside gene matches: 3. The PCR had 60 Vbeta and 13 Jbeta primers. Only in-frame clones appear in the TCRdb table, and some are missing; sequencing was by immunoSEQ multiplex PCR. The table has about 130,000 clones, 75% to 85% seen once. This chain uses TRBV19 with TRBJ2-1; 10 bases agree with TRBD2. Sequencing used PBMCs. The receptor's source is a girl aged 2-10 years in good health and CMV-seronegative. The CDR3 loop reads CASRPSGSSYNEQFF. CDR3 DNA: TGTGCCAGTAGACCTAGCGGGAGTTCCTACAATGAGCAGTTCTTC. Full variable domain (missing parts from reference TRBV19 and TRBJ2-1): DGGITQSPKYLFRKEGQNVTLSCEQNLNHDAMYWYRQDPGQGLRLIYYSQIVNDFQKGDIAEGYSVSREKKESFPLTVTSAQKNPTAFYLCASRPSGSSYNEQFFGPGTRLTVL.